The clone carrying this T cell receptor beta chain has more than one count but fewer than ten. Per the original data handling: Amplifying reference gene primers gave estimates of nucleated cell counts. The assay was immunoSEQ multiplex PCR, and TCRdb's table has in-frame clones only and misses some. The V and J calls and clone size come from that table; D and trimming were worked out from the DNA. The sample carries approximately 85,000 clones, approximately 78% recorded once. The data are from a study of blood T cell repertoires in COVID-19. On the study more broadly: The study drew acute and convalescent COVID-19 samples from the United States, Italy and Spain. T cells, B-cell-depleted T cells, or PBMCs provided the cDNA or gDNA that served as material.

V was shortened by 0 bases and J by 1 base, with 7 bases between the two germline ends. The CDR3 contains 14 residues. Germline CDR1 is SGHRS and CDR2 is YFSETQ. Sequenced material: peripheral blood. The clonotype originates from a human donor in a cohort sampled during active COVID-19. The chain has TRBV5-1 and TRBJ1-1, with D unclear. The CDR3 sequence: CASSLEAGNTEAFF. In nucleotides, the CDR3 is TGCGCCAGCAGCTTGGAGGCAGGGAACACTGAAGCTTTCTTT.